This T cell receptor (beta chain) was identified in a study of T cells in Graves' hyperthyroidism and ophthalmopathy. Amplified regions were TCR beta CDR3 sequences from RNA transcripts. With the HTBI primer set, the TCR CDR3 went through a first round of RT-PCR. Via MiXCR, TCRdb re-called the multiplex PCR reads, giving one row per CDR3 protein. The sample shows under 250,000 distinct CDR3 sequences, around 16% of them seen only once. CDR3 length: 14 amino acids. Trimming took 8 bases from V and 0 from J, leaving 17 bases between them. Germline assignment: CDR1 GTSNPN and CDR2 SVGIG (reference sequence). Subjects aged 18 to 65 presented with newly diagnosed hyperthyroidism of less than 2 months' duration. Exclusion of patients followed from uncontrolled infection, other autoimmune disease, pregnancy or lactation. Regarding this clonotype: The antigen remains unidentified.

Study findings and constraints: Most clonotypes that expanded in the thyroid above 0.001 also showed up in blood.

The TCR originated in a woman in her forties or fifties with Graves' hyperthyroidism. Sequencing used blood. The V call is TRBV30, the J call TRBJ2-7; perhaps TRBD2 as D (7 bases). The CDR3 region is CAHSSGGLSYEQYF. CDR3 bases: TGTGCCCATTCCTCGGGGGGCCTCTCCTACGAGCAGTACTTC.